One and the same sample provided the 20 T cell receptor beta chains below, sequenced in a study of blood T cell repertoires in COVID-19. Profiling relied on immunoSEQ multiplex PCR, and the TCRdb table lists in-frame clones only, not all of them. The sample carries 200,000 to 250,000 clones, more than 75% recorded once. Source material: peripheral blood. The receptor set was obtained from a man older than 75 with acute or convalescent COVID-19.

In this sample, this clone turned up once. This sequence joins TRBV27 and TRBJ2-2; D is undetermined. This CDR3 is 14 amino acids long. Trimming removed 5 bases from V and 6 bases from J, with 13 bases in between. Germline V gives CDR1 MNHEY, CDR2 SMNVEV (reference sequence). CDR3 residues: CASSPDRVAGELFF. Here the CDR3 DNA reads TGTGCCAGCAGTCCAGACCGGGTCGCCGGGGAGCTGTTTTTT.

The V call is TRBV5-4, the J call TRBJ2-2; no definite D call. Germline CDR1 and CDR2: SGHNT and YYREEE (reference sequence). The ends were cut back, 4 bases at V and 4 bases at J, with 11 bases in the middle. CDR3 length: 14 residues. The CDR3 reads CASSPLDFTGELFF. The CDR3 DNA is TGTGCCAGCAGCCCCTTAGATTTCACCGGGGAGCTGTTTTTT.

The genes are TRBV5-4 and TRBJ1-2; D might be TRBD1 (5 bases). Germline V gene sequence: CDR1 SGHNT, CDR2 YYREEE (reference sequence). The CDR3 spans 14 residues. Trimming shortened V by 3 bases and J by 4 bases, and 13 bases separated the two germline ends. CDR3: CASSSKDRTYGYTF. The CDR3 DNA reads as TGTGCCAGCAGCTCCAAAGACAGAACCTATGGCTACACCTTC.

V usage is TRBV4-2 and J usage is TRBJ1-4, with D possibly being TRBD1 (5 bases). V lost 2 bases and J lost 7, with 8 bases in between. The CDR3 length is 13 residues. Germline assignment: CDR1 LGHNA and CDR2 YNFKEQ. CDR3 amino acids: CASSQRQGEKLFF. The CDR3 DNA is TGTGCCAGCAGCCAAAGGCAGGGTGAAAAACTGTTTTTT.

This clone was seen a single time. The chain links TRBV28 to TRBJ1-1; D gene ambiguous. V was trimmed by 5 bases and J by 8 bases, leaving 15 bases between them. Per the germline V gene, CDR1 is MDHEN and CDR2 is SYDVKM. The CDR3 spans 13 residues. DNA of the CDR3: TGTGCCAGCAGTCGGGCCGGAGGTTTGGAAGCTTTCTTT. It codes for CASSRAGGLEAFF. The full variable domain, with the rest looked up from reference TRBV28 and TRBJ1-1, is DVKVTQSSRYLVKRTGEKVFLECVQDMDHENMFWYRQDPGLGLRLIYFSYDVKMKEKGDIPEGYSVSREKKERFSLILESASTNQTSMYLCASSRAGGLEAFFGQGTRLTVV.

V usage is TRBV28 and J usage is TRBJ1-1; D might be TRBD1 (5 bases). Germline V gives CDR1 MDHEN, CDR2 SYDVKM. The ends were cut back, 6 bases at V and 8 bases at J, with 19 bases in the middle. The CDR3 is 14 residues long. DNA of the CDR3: TGTGCCAGCAGCATCGTCGGGGGAATTACCGAAGCTTTCTTT. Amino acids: CASSIVGGITEAFF.

The CDR3 region is CASSYRTYSYESGANVLTF. DNA for the CDR3: TGTGCCAGCAGTTACAGAACCTATTCATATGAATCTGGGGCCAACGTCCTGACTTTC. The V call is TRBV6-2 or TRBV6-3, the J call TRBJ2-6; D gene uncertain. Germline values: CDR1 MNHEY, CDR2 SVGEGT. Trimming took off 2 bases at V and 1 base at J, with 18 bases between the two ends. This CDR3 region has 19 residues.

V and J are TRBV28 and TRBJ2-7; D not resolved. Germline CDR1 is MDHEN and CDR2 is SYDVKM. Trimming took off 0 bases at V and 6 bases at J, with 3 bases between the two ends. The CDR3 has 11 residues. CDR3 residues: CASSLWAEQYF. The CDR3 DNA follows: TGTGCCAGCAGTTTATGGGCCGAGCAGTACTTC.

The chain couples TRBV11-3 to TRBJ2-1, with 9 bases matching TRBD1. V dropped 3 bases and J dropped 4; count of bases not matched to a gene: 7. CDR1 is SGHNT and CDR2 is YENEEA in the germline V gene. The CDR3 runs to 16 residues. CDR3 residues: CASSLRADRGYNEQFF. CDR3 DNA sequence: TGTGCCAGCAGCTTGAGGGCTGACAGGGGGTACAATGAGCAGTTCTTC.

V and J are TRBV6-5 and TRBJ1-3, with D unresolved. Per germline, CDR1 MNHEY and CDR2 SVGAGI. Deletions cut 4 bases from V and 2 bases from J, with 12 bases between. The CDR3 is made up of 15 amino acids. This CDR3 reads CASSSFFSTGNTIYF. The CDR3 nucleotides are TGTGCCAGCAGTTCCTTCTTTTCTACTGGAAACACCATATATTTT.

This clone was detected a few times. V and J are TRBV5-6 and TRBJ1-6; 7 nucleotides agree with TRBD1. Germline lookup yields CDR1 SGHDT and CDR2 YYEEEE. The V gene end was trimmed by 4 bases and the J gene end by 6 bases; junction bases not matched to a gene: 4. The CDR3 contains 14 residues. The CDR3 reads CASSTGTVNSPLHF. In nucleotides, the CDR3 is TGTGCCAGCAGCACCGGGACAGTTAATTCACCCCTCCACTTT.

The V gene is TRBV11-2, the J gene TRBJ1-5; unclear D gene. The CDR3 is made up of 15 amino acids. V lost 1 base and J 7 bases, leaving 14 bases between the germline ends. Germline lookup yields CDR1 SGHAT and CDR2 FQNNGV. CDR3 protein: CASSLGALPGQPQHF. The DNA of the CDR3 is TGTGCCAGCAGCTTAGGGGCCTTACCCGGCCAGCCCCAGCATTTT. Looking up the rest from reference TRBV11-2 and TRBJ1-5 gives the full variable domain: EAGVAQSPRYKIIEKRQSVAFWCNPISGHATLYWYQQILGQGPKLLIQFQNNGVVDDSQLPKDRFSAERLKGVDSTLKIQPAKLEDSAVYLCASSLGALPGQPQHFGDGTRLSIL.

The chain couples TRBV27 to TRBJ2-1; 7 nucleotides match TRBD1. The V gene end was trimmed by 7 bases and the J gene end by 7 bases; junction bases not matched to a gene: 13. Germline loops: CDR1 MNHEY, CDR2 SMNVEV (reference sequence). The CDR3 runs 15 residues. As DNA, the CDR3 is TGTGCCAGCAAAGCGGAATTAGGGGGCAGGAATGAGCAGTTCTTC. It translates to CASKAELGGRNEQFF.

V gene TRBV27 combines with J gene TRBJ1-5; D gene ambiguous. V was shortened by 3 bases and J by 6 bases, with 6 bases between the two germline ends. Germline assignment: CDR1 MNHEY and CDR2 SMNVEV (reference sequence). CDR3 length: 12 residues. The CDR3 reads CASSFGGQPQHF. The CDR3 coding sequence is TGTGCCAGCAGTTTTGGAGGTCAGCCCCAGCATTTT.

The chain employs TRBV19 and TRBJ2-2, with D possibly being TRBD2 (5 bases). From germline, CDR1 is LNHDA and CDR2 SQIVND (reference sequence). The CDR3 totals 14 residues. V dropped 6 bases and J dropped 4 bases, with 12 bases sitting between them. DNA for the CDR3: TGTGCCAGTAGCCCCGGAACTAGCACCGGGGAGCTGTTTTTT. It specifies CASSPGTSTGELFF.

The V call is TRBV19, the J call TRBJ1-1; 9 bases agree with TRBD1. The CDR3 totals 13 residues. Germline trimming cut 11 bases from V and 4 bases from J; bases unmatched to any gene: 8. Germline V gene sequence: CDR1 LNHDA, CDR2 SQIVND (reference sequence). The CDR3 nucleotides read TGTGCCTCTCTTGGACAGGGGATCACTGAAGCTTTCTTT. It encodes CASLGQGITEAFF.

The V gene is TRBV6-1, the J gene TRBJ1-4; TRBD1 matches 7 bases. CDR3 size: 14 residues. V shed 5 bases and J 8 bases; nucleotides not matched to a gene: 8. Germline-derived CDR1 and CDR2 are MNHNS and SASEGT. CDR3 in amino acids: CASSPQGRGEKLFF. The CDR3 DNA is TGTGCCAGCAGTCCACAGGGGCGGGGCGAAAAACTGTTTTTT.

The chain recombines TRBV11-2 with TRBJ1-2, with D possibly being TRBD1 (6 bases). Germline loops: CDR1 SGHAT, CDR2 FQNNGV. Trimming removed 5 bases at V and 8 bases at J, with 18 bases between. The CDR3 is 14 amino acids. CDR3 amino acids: CASSNSYNRDGYTF. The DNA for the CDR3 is TGTGCCAGCAGCAATTCTTACAACAGGGACGGCTACACCTTC.

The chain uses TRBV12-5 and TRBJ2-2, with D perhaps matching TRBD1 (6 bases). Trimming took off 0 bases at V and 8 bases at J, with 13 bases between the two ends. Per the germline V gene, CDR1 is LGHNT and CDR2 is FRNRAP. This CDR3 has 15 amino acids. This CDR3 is CASGLVGHTTGELFF. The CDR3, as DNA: TGTGCTAGTGGTTTGGTGGGACACACGACTGGGGAGCTGTTTTTT.

For the CDR3, the DNA is TGTGCCAGCAGCTTGGTGGGGACAGGGAGGATGGGTTACAATGAGCAGTTCTTC. Its protein is CASSLVGTGRMGYNEQFF. The V gene is TRBV5-4, the J gene TRBJ2-1, with 9 positions matching TRBD1. Germline values: CDR1 SGHNT, CDR2 YYREEE (reference sequence). This CDR3 has 18 amino acids. V gave up 0 bases and J gave up 4 bases; unmatched junction bases: 11. Together with reference TRBV5-4 and TRBJ2-1, the CDR3 gives the full variable domain: ETGVTQSPTHLIKTRGQQVTLRCSSQSGHNTVSWYQQALGQGPQFIFQYYREEENGRGNFPPRFSGLQFPNYSSELNVNALELDDSALYLCASSLVGTGRMGYNEQFFGPGTRLTVL.